The 32 T cell receptor beta chains presented below share a single source sample, sequenced in a study of blood T cell repertoires in COVID-19. Method: immunoSEQ multiplex PCR; TCRdb's copy keeps in-frame clones and lacks some. The table lists approximately 260,000 clones, 70% to 90% of them singletons, with roughly 4.5% in the top ten. Sequencing was performed on peripheral blood. The receptors were sampled from a man aged 55 to 69 who had recovered from COVID-19.

The V call is TRBV28, the J call TRBJ1-6; no firm D call. The CDR3 is 14 amino acids. Trimming took 5 bases from V and 10 from J, leaving 15 bases between them. The germline CDR1 and CDR2 sequences are MDHEN and SYDVKM. The CDR3 is CASSPRKPASPLHF. CDR3 coding DNA: TGTGCCAGCAGTCCCAGGAAGCCCGCCTCACCCCTCCACTTT.

The chain recombines TRBV15 with TRBJ2-7, with D possibly matching TRBD1 (7 bases). Germline assignment: CDR1 LNHNV and CDR2 YYDKDF (reference sequence). With 6 bases removed from V and 4 bases from J, the gap between germline ends came to 16 bases. This CDR3 is built from 14 residues. The CDR3 spells CATRTDRDSYEQYF. CDR3 nucleotide sequence: TGTGCCACCAGAACCGACAGGGACTCTTACGAGCAGTACTTC.

This sequence joins TRBV24-1 and TRBJ2-5; 9 nucleotides match TRBD1. Germline trimming cut 7 bases from V and 2 bases from J; bases unmatched to any gene: 4. The CDR3 length is 14 residues. Germline V gene sequence: CDR1 KGHDR, CDR2 SFDVKD. The CDR3 here is CATSPGTGQETQYF. As DNA, the CDR3 is TGTGCCACCAGCCCCGGGACAGGGCAAGAGACCCAGTACTTC.

The rearrangement joins TRBV19 to TRBJ1-2; maybe TRBD1 (6 bases). The V end lost 3 bases, the J end lost 0 bases, and 11 bases lay between the germline ends. This CDR3 has 15 residues. Germline V CDR1 and CDR2: LNHDA, SQIVND (reference sequence). For the CDR3, the DNA is TGTGCCAGTAGTATGGGGACACACTCTAACTATGGCTACACCTTC. Amino acid sequence: CASSMGTHSNYGYTF. The variable domain in full, completed from reference TRBV19 and TRBJ1-2, reads DGGITQSPKYLFRKEGQNVTLSCEQNLNHDAMYWYRQDPGQGLRLIYYSQIVNDFQKGDIAEGYSVSREKKESFPLTVTSAQKNPTAFYLCASSMGTHSNYGYTFGSGTRLTVV.

V gene TRBV5-1 combines with J gene TRBJ1-2; D possibly corresponds to TRBD1 (6 bases). The CDR3 sequence is 14 residues long. CDR1 is SGHRS, CDR2 YFSETQ, per germline. V was pared by 0 bases and J by 6 bases, with 12 bases between. CDR3 nucleotides: TGCGCCAGCAGCTTGGGGACAGAAGGTCATGGCTACACCTTC. Amino acids: CASSLGTEGHGYTF.

V gene TRBV19 combines with J gene TRBJ2-6; perhaps TRBD2 as D (5 bases). This CDR3 is built from 17 residues. CDR1 LNHDA and CDR2 SQIVND come from the germline V gene (reference sequence). Trimming took 7 bases from V and 0 from J, leaving 16 bases between them. The CDR3 DNA reads TGTGCCAGTACCACGATGAGGGCCAGCTCTGGGGCCAACGTCCTGACTTTC. Translating it yields CASTTMRASSGANVLTF.

The V and J genes are TRBV29-1 and TRBJ1-1, with 8 bases identical to TRBD1. Germline V lookup: CDR1 SQVTM, CDR2 ANQGSEA. The V segment lost 7 bases and the J segment 1 base; nucleotides outside the gene matches: 5. The CDR3 loop spans 13 amino acids. CDR3 DNA: TGCAGCGCTTGGACAGGGCGGAACACTGAAGCTTTCTTT. It is translated as CSAWTGRNTEAFF.

The chain recombines TRBV6-6 with TRBJ1-2; maybe TRBD1 (5 bases). Deletions cut 7 bases from V and 4 bases from J, with 19 bases between. CDR3 length equals 15 residues. In germline, CDR1 is MNHNY, CDR2 SVGAGI (reference sequence). For the CDR3, the DNA is TGTGCCAGCATCCCGGACCGCCAGGGTCTCTATGGCTACACCTTC. Amino acids: CASIPDRQGLYGYTF.

CDR3 DNA sequence: TGTGCCACCAGCAGAGATGGCGGGACCCAAGAGACCCAGTACTTC. Protein: CATSRDGGTQETQYF. The chain carries TRBV15 and TRBJ2-5, with D possibly TRBD2 on 6 matching bases. The V and J ends lost 0 bases and 1 base respectively, with 9 bases between them. Germline CDR1 reads LNHNV; CDR2 reads YYDKDF (reference sequence). The CDR3 runs to 15 residues.

The chain links TRBV6-5 to TRBJ1-6; TRBD1 agrees at 7 bases. With V trimmed by 0 bases and J by 7 bases, 6 bases remained unmatched. Germline assignment: CDR1 MNHEY and CDR2 SVGAGI. This CDR3 contains 16 residues. This CDR3 is CASSYSLTGWNSPLHF. For the CDR3, the DNA is TGTGCCAGCAGTTACTCGTTGACAGGGTGGAATTCACCCCTCCACTTT.

The chain employs TRBV4-1 and TRBJ1-5; no reliable D call. Germline V gene lookup returns CDR1 MGHRA and CDR2 YSYEKL. The V end was cut by 1 base, the J end by 5 bases, with 12 bases between. CDR3 length: 15 amino acids. The CDR3 spells CASSQGPTGDQPQHF. CDR3 bases: TGCGCCAGCAGCCAAGGGCCTACGGGTGATCAGCCCCAGCATTTT.

The V gene is TRBV19, the J gene TRBJ1-2, with 7 positions matching TRBD1. Trimming took 6 bases from V and 3 from J; bases not matched to a gene: 7. Germline V gene data show CDR1 as LNHDA and CDR2 as SQIVND (reference sequence). The CDR3 is 14 amino acids. CDR3 residues: CASRTGQFDYGYTF. For the CDR3, the DNA is TGTGCCAGTAGAACGGGACAGTTTGACTATGGCTACACCTTC.

This chain connects TRBV19 to TRBJ1-1; 8 bases match TRBD1. CDR1 is LNHDA and CDR2 is SQIVND in the germline V gene (reference sequence). The CDR3 sequence is 15 residues long. J lost 1 base, V lost 4 bases, and 5 bases had no gene match. The CDR3 DNA follows: TGTGCCAGTAGTACCGACAGGGGATCGAACACTGAAGCTTTCTTT. Translated: CASSTDRGSNTEAFF.

This clone was found a few times. The V and J genes are TRBV9 and TRBJ2-3, with 9 bases that match TRBD2. The CDR3 runs 15 residues. Germline-derived CDR1 and CDR2 are SGDLS and YYNGEE. After removal of 3 bases from V and 0 bases from J, the junction contained 2 bases not matched to a gene. For the CDR3, the DNA is TGTGCCAGCAGCGGCAGCGGGGGGAGCACAGATACGCAGTATTTT. Translated: CASSGSGGSTDTQYF. Variable domain in full (rest from reference TRBV9 and TRBJ2-3): DSGVTQTPKHLITATGQRVTLRCSPRSGDLSVYWYQQSLDQGLQFLIQYYNGEERAKGNILERFSAQQFPDLHSELNLSSLELGDSALYFCASSGSGGSTDTQYFGPGTRLTVL.

The CDR3 sequence is CASNRQGSGYEQYF. In DNA, the CDR3 is TGCGCCAGCAACCGACAGGGAAGTGGCTACGAGCAGTACTTC. V is TRBV5-1 and J is TRBJ2-7; 7 bases map to TRBD1. This CDR3 has 14 residues. Losses at the gene ends were 6 bases for V and 3 bases for J; bases not matched to a gene: 9. CDR1 is SGHRS, CDR2 YFSETQ, per germline.

The chain recombines TRBV5-6 with TRBJ2-1; 12 bases are a match to TRBD2. Germline-derived CDR1 and CDR2 are SGHDT and YYEEEE. V shed 4 bases, J shed 2 bases, and the junction held 7 bases outside the gene matches. The CDR3 spans 17 residues. CDR3 nucleotide sequence: TGTGCCAGCAGCCTACGGGCTAGCGGGAGGGCCTACAATGAGCAGTTCTTC. The encoded protein is CASSLRASGRAYNEQFF. Drawing the rest from reference TRBV5-6 and TRBJ2-1, the complete variable domain is DAGVTQSPTHLIKTRGQQVTLRCSPKSGHDTVSWYQQALGQGPQFIFQYYEEEERQRGNFPDRFSGHQFPNYSSELNVNALLLGDSALYLCASSLRASGRAYNEQFFGPGTRLTVL.

This clone was detected once. DNA for the CDR3: TGTGCCAGCAGCCCACAGGGGGCGCTTGGCACTGAAGCTTTCTTT. Its translation is CASSPQGALGTEAFF. The gene calls are TRBV7-9 and TRBJ1-1, with 9 bases identical to TRBD1. V trimming: 5 bases; J trimming: 4 bases; junction bases outside the gene matches: 8. Germline V gene sequence: CDR1 SEHNR, CDR2 FQNEAQ (reference sequence). The CDR3 runs to 15 residues.

The CDR3 loop is CASSFYRGGSYEQYF. Here the CDR3 DNA reads TGTGCCAGCAGCTTCTACCGGGGGGGATCCTACGAGCAGTACTTC. The rearrangement uses TRBV5-6 and TRBJ2-7; TRBD2 aligns across 8 bases. The CDR3 contains 15 residues. Germline CDR1 SGHDT, CDR2 YYEEEE. V gave up 2 bases and J gave up 1 base; unmatched junction bases: 5.

The V gene is TRBV5-8, the J gene TRBJ2-3, with 7 bases matching TRBD2. The V and J ends lost 0 bases and 0 bases, in that order; junction bases with no gene match: 1. In germline, CDR1 is SGHTS, CDR2 YDEGEE. This CDR3 is 15 amino acids long. The CDR3 is CASSLGGGSTDTQYF. In DNA, the CDR3 is TGTGCCAGCAGCTTGGGGGGGGGAAGCACAGATACGCAGTATTTT.

The rearrangement uses TRBV19 and TRBJ2-1; the D gene is possibly TRBD2 (6 bases). V gave up 3 bases and J gave up 7 bases, with 10 bases separating them. CDR1 and CDR2 (germline): LNHDA, SQIVND (reference sequence). This CDR3 region has 13 residues. Here the CDR3 reads CASSMGLTNEQFF. As DNA, the CDR3 is TGTGCCAGTAGTATGGGACTCACTAATGAGCAGTTCTTC.

This chain connects TRBV7-9 to TRBJ1-1; TRBD1 might be the D (5 bases). Germline CDR1 is SEHNR and CDR2 is FQNEAQ (reference sequence). Trimming cost V 2 bases and J 2 bases, with 12 bases left between them. The CDR3 covers 15 residues. The CDR3 reads CASSLSGRTNTEAFF. In DNA form, the CDR3 reads TGTGCCAGCAGCTTATCTGGGCGGACAAACACTGAAGCTTTCTTT.

The chain carries TRBV5-6 and TRBJ1-4; D unclear. The CDR3 loop spans 14 amino acids. Trimming removed 0 bases from V and 7 bases from J, with 10 bases in between. The V gene's germline CDR1 is SGHDT and CDR2 YYEEEE. CDR3 protein: CASSLVRSGEKLFF. The CDR3 DNA reads as TGTGCCAGCAGCTTGGTTCGAAGCGGTGAAAAACTGTTTTTT. The full variable domain, rest sourced from reference TRBV5-6 and TRBJ1-4, is DAGVTQSPTHLIKTRGQQVTLRCSPKSGHDTVSWYQQALGQGPQFIFQYYEEEERQRGNFPDRFSGHQFPNYSSELNVNALLLGDSALYLCASSLVRSGEKLFFGSGTQLSVL.

Details on this clone: Given a much more abundant clone one base away, this may be a read error. The chain links TRBV7-2 to TRBJ1-2, with 7 positions matching TRBD1. Germline CDR1 reads SGHTA; CDR2 reads FQGNSA. V was clipped by 3 bases and J by 5 bases; unmatched bases: 3. CDR3 length: 13 residues. For the CDR3, the DNA is TGTGCCAGCAGCTTGGGACAGTCGTATGGCTACACCTTC. Residues: CASSLGQSYGYTF.

This clone was found a few times. The chain joins TRBV5-1 to TRBJ2-7; 7 bases match TRBD1. Germline CDR1 reads SGHRS; CDR2 reads YFSETQ. The CDR3 totals 15 residues. V trimming: 0 bases; J trimming: 7 bases; junction bases outside the gene matches: 10. CDR3 DNA: TGCGCCAGCAGCTTGGAGTGGACAGGCCCATCAGAGCAGTACTTC. This sequence encodes CASSLEWTGPSEQYF.

The rearrangement joins TRBV30 to TRBJ1-5; D ambiguous. V was pared by 0 bases and J by 6 bases, with 15 bases between. The V gene's germline CDR1 is GTSNPN and CDR2 SVGIG (reference sequence). This CDR3 spans 15 amino acids. The CDR3 spells CAWSVRATVAQPQHF. The CDR3 DNA reads as TGTGCCTGGAGTGTCCGTGCAACTGTTGCTCAGCCCCAGCATTTT.

The CDR3 loop reads CASSYLGQGASALNQPQHF. The CDR3 nucleotides read TGTGCCAGCAGTTACTTAGGACAGGGGGCCTCAGCCCTTAATCAGCCCCAGCATTTT. The V gene is TRBV6-2 or TRBV6-3, the J gene TRBJ1-5; 11 bases match TRBD1. The CDR3 runs 19 residues. Trimming removed 1 base from V and 4 bases from J; junction bases left unmatched: 12. CDR1 is MNHEY and CDR2 is SVGEGT in the germline V gene.

The chain is built from TRBV7-8 and TRBJ2-3, with TRBD1 matching 9 bases. CDR1 and CDR2 (germline): SGHVS, FQNEAQ. V lost 4 bases, J lost 3 bases, and 14 bases stayed unmatched. This CDR3 region has 18 residues. In nucleotides, the CDR3 is TGTGCCAGCAGCTACCTACAGGGGGCGAGTTTATCGACAGATACGCAGTATTTT. Its translation: CASSYLQGASLSTDTQYF.

This clone is a singleton in its sample. The chain carries TRBV19 and TRBJ1-4, with D unclear. This CDR3 is 15 amino acids long. Per the germline V gene, CDR1 is LNHDA and CDR2 is SQIVND (reference sequence). V was cut by 6 bases and J by 4 bases, with 15 bases left in between. The CDR3 nucleotides are TGTGCCAGTAGCACCTTCGGGTCCCGTAATGAAAAACTGTTTTTT. Its protein product is CASSTFGSRNEKLFF.

This clone has more than one count but fewer than ten. V usage is TRBV30 and J usage is TRBJ1-2; 7 bases line up with TRBD1. CDR1 and CDR2 (germline): GTSNPN, SVGIG (reference sequence). V gave up 4 bases and J gave up 0 bases; unmatched junction bases: 5. This CDR3 has 14 amino acids. CDR3 protein: CAWTGTASNYGYTF. DNA of the CDR3: TGTGCCTGGACTGGGACAGCTTCTAACTATGGCTACACCTTC. The full variable domain, its missing parts supplied by reference TRBV30 and TRBJ1-2, is SQTIHQWPATLVQPVGSPLSLECTVEGTSNPNLYWYRQAAGRGLQLLFYSVGIGQISSEVPQNLSASRPQDRQFILSSKKLLLSDSGFYLCAWTGTASNYGYTFGSGTRLTVV.

This clone was counted a single time. The chain combines TRBV5-1 with TRBJ2-3; possible D gene TRBD1, 5 bases. This CDR3 is 15 amino acids long. Germline loops: CDR1 SGHRS, CDR2 YFSETQ. Deletions cut 7 bases from V and 2 bases from J, with 17 bases between. CDR3 nucleotides: TGCGCCAGCGGCACAGGACATCCGAACACAGATACGCAGTATTTT. Protein: CASGTGHPNTDTQYF.

V usage is TRBV25-1 and J usage is TRBJ2-5, with 9 bases aligning to TRBD2. The germline gives CDR1 MGHDK, CDR2 SYGVNS. This CDR3 comprises 17 residues. The junction had 13 bases not matched to a gene; V was cut back by 3 bases and J by 5 bases. The chain's CDR3 is CASSDRLTSGSRETQYF. CDR3 bases: TGTGCCAGCAGTGATCGACTGACTAGCGGCAGTAGGGAGACCCAGTACTTC.

The chain combines TRBV2 with TRBJ2-7; TRBD2 aligns across 8 bases. The CDR3 consists of 15 residues. Germline-derived CDR1 and CDR2 are SNHLY and FYNNEI. J was trimmed by 1 base and V by 6 bases; bases with no gene match: 8. CDR3 nucleotide sequence: TGTGCCAGCAGGGAAACTAGCGGACGATCCTACGAGCAGTACTTC. It encodes CASRETSGRSYEQYF. The whole variable domain, filled in from reference TRBV2 and TRBJ2-7, reads EPEVTQTPSHQVTQMGQEVILRCVPISNHLYFYWYRQILGQKVEFLVSFYNNEISEKSEIFDDQFSVERPDGSNFTLKIRSTKLEDSAMYFCASRETSGRSYEQYFGPGTRLTVT.